This TCR beta chain was captured by sequencing in a study of human T cells and chemical hapten exposure. This clonotype was counted ten times or more. TCRdb analysed the RACE reads with MiXCR anew, one entry per CDR3 protein. The sample records some 350,000 distinct CDR3 sequences, about 7% being singletons. The sample's time point: patch test 1, 2 weeks after DPC sensitization. Treatment in this sample: therapeutic diphenylcyclopropenone sensitization with weekly scalp DPC. The starting material, unfractionated whole blood, was used for total RNA extraction. CDR1 MRHNA and CDR2 SNTAGT come from the germline V gene. The CDR3 loop spans 15 amino acids. V trimming: 4 bases; J trimming: 4 bases; junction bases outside the gene matches: 6.

This rearrangement joins TRBV6-4 to TRBJ2-3, with 9 bases lining up with TRBD2. The sample here was whole blood, taken in connection with sensitization to the hapten diphenylcyclopropenone (DPC). The sequence came from a woman aged 18 to 35 with alopecia areata. Some clones in this sample may be carry-over from other donors' samples. The CDR3 spells CASSGGTSFSDTQYF. DNA for the CDR3: TGTGCCAGCAGTGGCGGGACTAGCTTCTCAGATACGCAGTATTTT.